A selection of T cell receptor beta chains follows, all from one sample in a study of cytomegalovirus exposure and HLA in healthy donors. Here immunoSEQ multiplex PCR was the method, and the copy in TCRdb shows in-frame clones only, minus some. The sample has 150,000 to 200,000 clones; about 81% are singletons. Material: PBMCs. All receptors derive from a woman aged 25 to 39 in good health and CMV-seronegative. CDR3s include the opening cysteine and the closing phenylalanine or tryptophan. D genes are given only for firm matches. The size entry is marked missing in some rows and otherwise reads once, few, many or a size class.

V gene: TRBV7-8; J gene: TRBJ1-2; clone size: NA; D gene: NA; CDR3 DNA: TGTGCCAGCAGCCGAGGCGGGGGAAGGGTAGAAGGCTACACCTTC; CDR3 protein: CASSRGGGRVEGYTF
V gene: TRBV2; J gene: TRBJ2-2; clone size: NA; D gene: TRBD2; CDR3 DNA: TGTGCCAGCAGATCTAGCGGAGCGAACACCGGGGAGCTGTTTTTT; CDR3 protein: CASRSSGANTGELFF
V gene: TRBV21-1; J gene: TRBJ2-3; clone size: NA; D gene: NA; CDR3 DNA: TGTGCCGGAGGATGGACGGGACTAGCGGGAGTCACAGATACGCAGTATTTT; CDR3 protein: CAGGWTGLAGVTDTQYF
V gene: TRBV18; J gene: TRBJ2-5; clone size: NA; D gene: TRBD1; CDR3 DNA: TGTGCCAGCTCACACGGACAGGGTGGCGAGACCCAGTACTTC; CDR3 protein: CASSHGQGGETQYF
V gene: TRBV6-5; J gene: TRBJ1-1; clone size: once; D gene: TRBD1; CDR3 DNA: TGTGCCAGCAGATTCGGGTACAGGGGGAACACTGAAGCTTTCTTT; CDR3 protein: CASRFGYRGNTEAFF
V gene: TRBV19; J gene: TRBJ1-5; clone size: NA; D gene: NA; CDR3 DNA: TGTGCCAGTAGCAATACACGAAGCAATCAGCCCCAGCATTTT; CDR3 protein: CASSNTRSNQPQHF
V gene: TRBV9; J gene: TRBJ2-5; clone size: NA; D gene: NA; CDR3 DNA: TGTGCCAGCAGCGGGTATAGGGGGACCCAGTACTTC; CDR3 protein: CASSGYRGTQYF
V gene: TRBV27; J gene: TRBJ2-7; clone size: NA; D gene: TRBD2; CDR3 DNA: TGTGCCAGCAGTCCTCGATTTAGCGGGGGGGGATCCTACGAGCAGTACTTC; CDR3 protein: CASSPRFSGGGSYEQYF
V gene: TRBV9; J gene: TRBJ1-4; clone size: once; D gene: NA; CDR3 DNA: TGTGCCAGCAGCGACACAGGGCGGTCTAATGAAAAACTGTTTTTT; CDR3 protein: CASSDTGRSNEKLFF
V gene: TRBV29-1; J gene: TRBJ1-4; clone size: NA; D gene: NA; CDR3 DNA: TGCAGCGGGGGGGACACTAATGAAAAACTGTTTTTT; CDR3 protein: CSGGDTNEKLFF
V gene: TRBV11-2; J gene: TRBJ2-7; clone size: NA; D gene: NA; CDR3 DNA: TGTGCCAGCAGCTTAGACAGCGCCGAGCAGTACTTC; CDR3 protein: CASSLDSAEQYF
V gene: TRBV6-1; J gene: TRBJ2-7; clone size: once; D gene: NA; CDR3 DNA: TGTGCCAGCAGTGAGGTTGGACTATCCCCCTACGAGCAGTACTTC; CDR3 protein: CASSEVGLSPYEQYF
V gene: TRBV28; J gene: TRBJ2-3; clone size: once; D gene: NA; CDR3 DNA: TGTGCCAGCGGTAGGGGGGGGAGCACAGATACGCAGTATTTT; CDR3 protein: CASGRGGSTDTQYF
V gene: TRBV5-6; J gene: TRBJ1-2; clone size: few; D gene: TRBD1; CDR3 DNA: TGTGCCAGCAGCTTGGCAAACCAGGGGGAAAGGGATGGCTACACCTTC; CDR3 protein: CASSLANQGERDGYTF
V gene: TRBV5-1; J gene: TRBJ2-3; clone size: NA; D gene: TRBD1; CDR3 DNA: TGCGCCAGCAGCCCGGGTGGGACAGCTAGAGATACGCAGTATTTT; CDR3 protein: CASSPGGTARDTQYF
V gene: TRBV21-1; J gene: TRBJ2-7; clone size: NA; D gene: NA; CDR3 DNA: TGTGCCAGCTTACAGGGGTGCGAGCAGTACTTC; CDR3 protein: CASLQGCEQYF
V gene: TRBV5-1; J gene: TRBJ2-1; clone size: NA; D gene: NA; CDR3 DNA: TGCGCCAGCAGCTTGGTGGGGGGAAGAAGCTCCTACAATGAGCAGTTCTTC; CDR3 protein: CASSLVGGRSSYNEQFF
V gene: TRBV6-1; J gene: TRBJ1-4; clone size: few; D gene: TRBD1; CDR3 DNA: TGTGCCAGCAGTGGGGGACAGGGGGCGCGAGGTGAAAAACTGTTTTTT; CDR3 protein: CASSGGQGARGEKLFF
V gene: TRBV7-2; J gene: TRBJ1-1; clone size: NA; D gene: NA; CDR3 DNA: TGTGCCAGCAGCATCGGGGGGAACACTGAAGCTTTCTTT; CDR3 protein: CASSIGGNTEAFF
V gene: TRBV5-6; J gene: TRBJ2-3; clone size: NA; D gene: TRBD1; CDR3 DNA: TGTGCCAGCAGCACGGGACAGGGAGGAGATACGCAGTATTTT; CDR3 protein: CASSTGQGGDTQYF